Following are 11 T cell receptor beta chains from one sample sequenced in a study of human T cells and chemical hapten exposure. Time point of the sample: healthy volunteer bleed at 6 weeks. It was from unfractionated whole blood that total RNA was extracted. MiXCR, applied by TCRdb to the RACE reads, yields one record per CDR3 protein. The table includes fewer than 40,000 distinct CDR3 sequences, 4.5% to 5.5% detected once. Sequenced: whole blood. These receptors all stem from a human donor in good health. Some clones in this sample may be carry-over from other donors' samples.

This clonotype was observed at least ten times. V usage is TRBV20-1 and J usage is TRBJ2-7; D is unclear. The germline CDR1 and CDR2 sequences are DFQATT and SNEGSKA (reference sequence). The CDR3 contains 11 residues. V was shortened by 3 bases and J by 3 bases, with 6 bases between the two germline ends. The CDR3 reads CSASERYEQYF. The CDR3 bases are TGCAGTGCTAGCGAGCGCTACGAGCAGTACTTC.

The table lists this clonotype with a few counts. The chain links TRBV5-1 to TRBJ1-3; no firm D call. The CDR3 has 14 amino acids. V lost 0 bases, J lost 4 bases, and 8 bases lay in between. Germline CDR1 is SGHRS and CDR2 is YFSETQ. The CDR3 DNA is TGCGCCAGCAGCTTGGGGACGGAGGGAAACACCATATATTTT. It specifies CASSLGTEGNTIYF.

The chain is built from TRBV12-3 or TRBV12-4 and TRBJ1-2; D not resolved. The germline V and J ends were trimmed by 3 bases and 7 bases, with 15 bases remaining between them. The CDR3 covers 14 residues. CDR3 loop: CASSLKGNLGGYTF. For the CDR3, the DNA is TGTGCCAGCAGTTTGAAGGGTAATCTGGGTGGCTACACCTTC.

V usage is TRBV19 and J usage is TRBJ2-2; D might be TRBD1 (6 bases). This CDR3 is built from 15 residues. Trimming shortened V by 6 bases and J by 3 bases, and 14 bases separated the two germline ends. The germline gives CDR1 LNHDA, CDR2 SQIVND (reference sequence). The CDR3 loop is CASSTGYGDTGELFF. CDR3 bases: TGTGCCAGTAGCACAGGGTACGGAGACACCGGGGAGCTGTTTTTT.

This clonotype has at least ten counts. CDR3 coding DNA: TGTGCCAGCTCACCCGGGGAGTACAATGAGCAGTTCTTC. Translation: CASSPGEYNEQFF. This chain links TRBV18 with TRBJ2-1, with TRBD2 as a possible D gene (5 bases). The CDR3 consists of 13 residues. V gave up 3 bases and J gave up 4 bases, with 7 bases separating them. Germline CDR1 reads KGHSH; CDR2 reads LQKENI.

This clonotype was detected ten times or more. The rearrangement links TRBV6-5 to TRBJ2-3, with 11 bases that match TRBD2. Germline-derived CDR1 and CDR2 are MNHEY and SVGAGI. V trimming: 4 bases; J trimming: 1 base; junction bases outside the gene matches: 1. CDR3 size: 15 residues. In nucleotides, the CDR3 is TGTGCCAGCAGTTGGGGACTAGCGGGCACAGATACGCAGTATTTT. It is translated as CASSWGLAGTDTQYF.

This clonotype was detected ten times or more. The V call is TRBV18, the J call TRBJ1-1; 8 nucleotides match TRBD1. V lost 3 bases to trimming and J lost 4 bases; unmatched junction nucleotides: 7. Germline assignment: CDR1 KGHSH and CDR2 LQKENI. This CDR3 contains 15 residues. In DNA form, the CDR3 reads TGTGCCAGCTCACCTCAGGGGGCTCGGTCCACTGAAGCTTTCTTT. Translated, it gives CASSPQGARSTEAFF.

This clonotype was counted between two and nine times. This chain links TRBV3-1 with TRBJ2-3; 8 positions agree with TRBD1. V shed 5 bases and J 0 bases; nucleotides not matched to a gene: 13. Germline V gene data show CDR1 as LGHDT and CDR2 as YNNKEL (reference sequence). This CDR3 contains 18 residues. The CDR3 sequence is CASSAQFRQGSSTDTQYF. DNA of the CDR3: TGTGCCAGCAGCGCGCAATTTCGACAGGGGTCAAGCACAGATACGCAGTATTTT.

This clonotype has ten or more counts. The chain employs TRBV4-1 and TRBJ2-7; no clear D gene. V lost 0 bases and J lost 0, with 6 bases in between. The CDR3 is made up of 14 amino acids. Germline V gives CDR1 MGHRA, CDR2 YSYEKL. CDR3 in amino acids: CASSQDGLSYEQYF. In nucleotides, the CDR3 is TGCGCCAGCAGCCAAGACGGCCTCTCCTACGAGCAGTACTTC.

J is TRBJ2-1 and V is TRBV7-6; D may correspond to TRBD1 or TRBD2 (5 bases each). The V gene lost 2 bases and the J gene lost 10 bases, with 15 bases spanning the gap. Germline V lookup: CDR1 SGHVS, CDR2 FNYEAQ. There are 14 residues in the CDR3. The CDR3 DNA is TGTGCCAGCAGCTTATCCGGGGCCCCGCTGGAGCAGTTCTTC. Amino acids: CASSLSGAPLEQFF.

This clonotype appeared many times. The gene calls are TRBV20-1 and TRBJ1-1; D is perhaps TRBD1 (6 bases). CDR3 length: 13 residues. Germline values: CDR1 DFQATT, CDR2 SNEGSKA (reference sequence). V was clipped by 2 bases and J by 7 bases, with 14 bases between them. The CDR3 loop is CSARSSGGGEAFF. CDR3 sequence (DNA): TGCAGTGCTAGATCGTCGGGGGGCGGTGAAGCTTTCTTT.